This entry concerns a single T cell receptor (beta chain). Its antigen is as yet unknown. Terminally differentiated effector memory CD45RA+ cells were left out of the naive CD8 fraction, which was CD45RO-negative and positively selected for CCR7. This CDR3 has 13 residues. Germline V gives CDR1 SGHAT, CDR2 FQNNGV. The V end lost 5 bases, the J end lost 6 bases, and 11 bases lay between the germline ends. This sample was included in a study of shared clonotypes between healthy human individuals. Study-level findings and limits: Relative to memory subsets, naive subsets generally showed larger estimated richness. Rarefaction showed sorted-subset sequencing was incomplete despite large depth. Against clonotypes common to all four donors, non-shared ones had lower generation probabilities.

Every immunoSEQ plate was one replicate of a subset's evenly spread DNA. Here immunoSEQ multiplex PCR was the method, and the copy in TCRdb shows in-frame clones only, minus some. This sample has roughly 2.1 million clones, with approximately 94% found just once. The origin of this receptor is a man aged 18-30 years in good health. Some clones in this sample may be carry-over from other donors' samples. This chain joins TRBV11-2 and TRBJ2-1, with unresolved D. Sequences were obtained from naive CD8+ T cells from PBMCs. CDR3 amino acids: CASSPWDTNEQFF. Written as DNA, the CDR3 is TGTGCCAGCAGCCCATGGGATACCAATGAGCAGTTCTTC. The full variable domain, in which reference TRBV11-2 and TRBJ2-1 provide the parts outside the CDR3, is EAGVAQSPRYKIIEKRQSVAFWCNPISGHATLYWYQQILGQGPKLLIQFQNNGVVDDSQLPKDRFSAERLKGVDSTLKIQPAKLEDSAVYLCASSPWDTNEQFFGPGTRLTVL.